The entry below describes one TCR beta chain. The clone's antigen remains unknown. No clone much larger than this one lies a single base away; base qualities are absent. Participants in the prospective study were enrolled through a virtual design, were aged roughly 18 to 100 years, and lived in about two dozen United States geographic areas. Cohort assignment in the prospective study relied on participant-reported clinical history from a screening survey and a study questionnaire. Recovered participants in ImmuneRACE Cohort 3 were defined by two consecutive negative NP/OP PCR tests, clearance by a healthcare professional, or resolution of symptoms. In the prospective study, mobile phlebotomists collected whole blood, serum and a nasopharyngeal or oropharyngeal swab from each participant. Over an approximately 2-month period, participants in the prospective study had the option of providing additional blood draws and questionnaires. Before DNA extraction, blood samples from the prospective study were shipped at room temperature or frozen.

The data derive from a study of blood T cell repertoires in COVID-19 (dated by TCRdb to 2020 to 2022). About the investigation overall: Collaborator samples came from the United States, Italy and Spain and covered acute and convalescent phases of COVID-19. The sample metadata nearly always contained a de-identified subject ID, COVID-19 status, age in years and sex. The repertoires were made available in a free public database intended to serve as a resource for research on the immune response to SARS-CoV-2. The samples were drawn from two sources: the first 160 participants of the ongoing ImmuneRACE study, and 1,200 or so subjects contributed by 6 global collaborators. The material from the prospective study consisted of cDNA or gDNA derived from T cells, B-cell-depleted T cells, or PBMCs. Where available, HLA class I and class II types were taken from metadata supplied by the sample provider and were not determined by assay-based typing. Deeply sampled blood TCRbeta repertoires from subjects exposed to, actively infected with, or recovered from COVID-19 were included in the dataset. Here is what the overall study found, with its caveats: How much clinical and demographic metadata was included differed by source and by participant, and the metadata was provided uncurated.

The immunoSEQ Assay, a bias-controlled multiplex PCR, was used to amplify TCRbeta CDR3 regions from genomic DNA. The paper's data handling went like this. The number of nucleated cells in each sample was estimated from the amplification of reference gene primers within the assay. Sequence reads were collapsed and filtered to measure the absolute abundance of every unique TCRbeta CDR3 rearrangement. For each sample, productive Simpson clonality was calculated as the square root of Simpson's diversity index across productive rearrangements. Drawn from immuneACCESS, this table holds only the in-frame rearrangements with V and J called that TCRdb kept. Clones are partly lost; checked studies trace under half to an unresolved V gene and leave the rest unexplained. Clonal size and the V and J genes are those of that table, whereas D and trimming came from the DNA. The sample contains 150,000 to 250,000 clones, roughly 82% of them found a single time. The ten largest account for approximately 12% of the sample.

Germline trimming amounts to 2 bases on V and 4 bases on J, with 4 as the count of junction bases outside the gene matches. From a lookup of the germline V gene, CDR1 and CDR2 are SGHDN and FVKESK. Measured from the cysteine to the phenylalanine, the CDR3 is 14 residues long. Only the CDR3 DNA stays, 42 bases, in frame from base 1. The chain is encoded by TRBV14 joined to TRBJ2-7; TRBD1 matches 8 bases in the middle. Sample: PBMCs or T cells enriched from blood (not recorded which). This TCR was recovered from a man aged 40-50 years who had recovered from COVID-19. The CDR3 amino acid sequence is: CASSQWTGTYEQYF. The bases are TGTGCCAGCAGCCAATGGACAGGGACTTACGAGCAGTACTTC.